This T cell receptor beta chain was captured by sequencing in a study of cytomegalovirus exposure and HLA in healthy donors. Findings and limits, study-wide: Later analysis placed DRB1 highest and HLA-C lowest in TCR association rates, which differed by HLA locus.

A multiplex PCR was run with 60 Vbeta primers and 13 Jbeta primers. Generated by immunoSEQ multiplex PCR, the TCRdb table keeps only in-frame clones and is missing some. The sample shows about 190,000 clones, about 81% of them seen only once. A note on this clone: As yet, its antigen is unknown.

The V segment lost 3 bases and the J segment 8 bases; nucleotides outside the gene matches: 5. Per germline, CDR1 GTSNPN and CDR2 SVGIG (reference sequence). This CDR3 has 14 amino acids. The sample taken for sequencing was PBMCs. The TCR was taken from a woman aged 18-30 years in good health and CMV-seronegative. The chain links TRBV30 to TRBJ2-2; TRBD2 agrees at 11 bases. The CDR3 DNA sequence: TGTGCCTGGAGGGAGACTAGCGGGATTGGGGAGCTGTTTTTT. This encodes CAWRETSGIGELFF.